The 32 T cell receptor beta chains given below trace back to one sample, sequenced in a study of long-term antiretroviral therapy in people with HIV. Version v3.0 of the immunoSEQ assay ran at survey level. Assay: immunoSEQ multiplex PCR; the TCRdb copy retains only in-frame clones and omits some. The sample comprises about 27,000 clones, about 84% of which are singletons, and about 10% rests with the top ten. This specimen consisted of unsorted PBMCs, obtained 0.8 years before starting antiretroviral therapy. Receptors originate from a young man with HIV.

In DNA form, the CDR3 reads TGTGCCAGCAGTGCAGGGTGGGGTTTGTCCGATCAAGAGACCCAGTACTTC. This translates into CASSAGWGLSDQETQYF. This chain uses TRBV11-3 with TRBJ2-5; perhaps TRBD1 as D (5 bases). The CDR3 length is 17 residues. Per the germline V gene, CDR1 is SGHNT and CDR2 is YENEEA. V lost 6 bases to trimming and J lost 2 bases, with 22 bases between them.

This clone was recorded once. The J gene is TRBJ1-2, the V gene TRBV7-9; TRBD1 matches at 10 bases. Per the germline V gene, CDR1 is SEHNR and CDR2 is FQNEAQ (reference sequence). The CDR3 length is 15 residues. J gave up 6 bases and V 1 base, and 5 bases lay outside the gene matches. In nucleotides, the CDR3 is TGTGCCAGCAGCTTAGTCGAGACAGGGGGCGATGGCTACACCTTC. It encodes CASSLVETGGDGYTF.

This clone was counted once. This chain joins TRBV7-9 and TRBJ2-7; 11 positions match TRBD1. The ends lost 5 bases at V and 2 bases at J; junction bases unmatched: 8. The V gene's germline CDR1 is SEHNR and CDR2 FQNEAQ (reference sequence). This CDR3 spans 16 amino acids. For the CDR3, the DNA is TGTGCCAGCAGCCCAAGGGAGGGACAGGGGGCCTACGAGCAGTACTTC. It encodes CASSPREGQGAYEQYF.

The rearrangement joins TRBV27 to TRBJ1-6; the D gene is possibly TRBD1 (6 bases). Germline V CDR1 and CDR2: MNHEY, SMNVEV (reference sequence). Trimming stripped 6 bases from V and 9 bases from J, with 18 bases between. CDR3 size: 15 residues. CDR3 in DNA: TGTGCCAGCAGCTTCGAGTTGGGACAATTTTCACCCCTCCACTTT. Translated: CASSFELGQFSPLHF.

This CDR3 is CASSQEPVGYYGYTF. For the CDR3, the DNA is TGCGCCAGCAGCCAAGAACCAGTGGGGTATTATGGCTACACCTTC. The rearrangement joins TRBV4-1 to TRBJ1-2; D is ambiguous. CDR3 size: 15 residues. The ends were cut back, 0 bases at V and 5 bases at J, with 13 bases in the middle. Germline V CDR1 and CDR2: MGHRA, YSYEKL.

This clone came up once. The chain joins TRBV6-4 to TRBJ2-1; 8 bases align to TRBD2. The junction had 13 bases not matched to a gene; V was cut back by 10 bases and J by 5 bases. The CDR3 loop spans 15 amino acids. Looked up from germline, CDR1 is MRHNA and CDR2 is SNTAGT. For the CDR3, the DNA is TGTGCCAACTACACTCTAGCGGGCGGCCACAATGAGCAGTTCTTC. Translating gives CANYTLAGGHNEQFF.

J is TRBJ1-1 and V is TRBV29-1; 7 nucleotides agree with TRBD1. The CDR3 extends over 13 amino acids. The V segment lost 4 bases and the J segment 1 base; nucleotides outside the gene matches: 3. Germline CDR1 and CDR2: SQVTM and ANQGSEA. Here the CDR3 DNA reads TGCAGCGTTGGGGACAGCAAGAACACTGAAGCTTTCTTT. Protein product: CSVGDSKNTEAFF.

This clone has only a few counts. This chain joins TRBV19 and TRBJ1-6, with a possible D match to TRBD1 (6 bases). CDR1 and CDR2 (germline): LNHDA, SQIVND (reference sequence). Trimming took 4 bases from V and 10 from J, leaving 11 bases between them. This CDR3 has 13 residues. The CDR3 DNA reads TGTGCCAGTAGTAGCGGACAGCGCTCACCCCTCCACTTT. Translation gives CASSSGQRSPLHF.

The V gene is TRBV30, the J gene TRBJ2-5; 10 nucleotides line up with TRBD1. Germline CDR1 is GTSNPN and CDR2 is SVGIG (reference sequence). After removal of 3 bases from V and 5 bases from J, the junction contained 6 bases not matched to a gene. This CDR3 contains 14 residues. CDR3 region: CAWSRDRGGETQYF. As DNA, the CDR3 is TGTGCCTGGAGCAGGGACAGGGGAGGGGAGACCCAGTACTTC.

The J gene is TRBJ1-2, the V gene TRBV2; possible D gene TRBD1, 6 bases. Germline CDR1 reads SNHLY; CDR2 reads FYNNEI. V lost 3 bases and J lost 7, with 12 bases in between. CDR3 length: 13 residues. CDR3 amino acids: CASSDSGAGGYTF. CDR3 nucleotide sequence: TGTGCCAGCAGTGACTCAGGGGCCGGTGGCTACACCTTC.

The chain employs TRBV7-9 and TRBJ2-7; perhaps TRBD2 as D (6 bases). V was cut by 3 bases and J by 2 bases, with 11 bases left in between. CDR3 size: 14 residues. Germline CDR1 reads SEHNR; CDR2 reads FQNEAQ (reference sequence). CDR3 coding DNA: TGTGCCAGCAGCTTTCCGGGGGAGCCCTACGAGCAGTACTTC. It yields the protein CASSFPGEPYEQYF.

The chain couples TRBV10-3 to TRBJ1-1; 9 nucleotides agree with TRBD1. Trimming removed 8 bases from V and 5 bases from J; junction bases left unmatched: 6. Germline assignment: CDR1 ENHRY and CDR2 SYGVKD. CDR3 size: 13 residues. CDR3 DNA sequence: TGTGCCATCCGCTCGACAGGGGGGACTGAAGCTTTCTTT. Amino acid sequence: CAIRSTGGTEAFF.

The rearrangement links TRBV4-1 to TRBJ2-5, with 8 bases matching TRBD2. The CDR3 spans 16 residues. The V gene's germline CDR1 is MGHRA and CDR2 YSYEKL. After removal of 4 bases from V and 3 bases from J, the junction contained 10 bases not matched to a gene. CDR3: CASSLGAGLGEETQYF. Written as DNA, the CDR3 is TGCGCCAGCAGCCTCGGCGCGGGACTAGGGGAAGAGACCCAGTACTTC.

This sequence joins TRBV2 and TRBJ2-1; D unclear. This CDR3 spans 12 amino acids. Trimming cost V 10 bases and J 6 bases, with 13 bases left between them. Germline loops: CDR1 SNHLY, CDR2 FYNNEI. The CDR3: CAIKGWGNEQFF. CDR3 coding DNA: TGTGCCATAAAGGGATGGGGCAATGAGCAGTTCTTC.

The chain combines TRBV6-5 with TRBJ1-1; unclear D gene. The germline V and J ends were trimmed by 3 bases and 7 bases, with 12 bases remaining between them. Germline-derived CDR1 and CDR2 are MNHEY and SVGAGI. The CDR3 has 13 residues. CDR3 DNA: TGTGCCAGCAGTTATGGACCCGGGATTGAAGCTTTCTTT. Translating gives CASSYGPGIEAFF.

This chain joins TRBV30 and TRBJ2-1; D might be TRBD2 (5 bases). The V and J ends lost 1 base and 8 bases respectively, with 12 bases between them. Germline V CDR1 and CDR2: GTSNPN, SVGIG (reference sequence). CDR3 length: 13 residues. The DNA of the CDR3 is TGTGCCTGGAGTGGGGGAGACGGGCATGAGCAGTTCTTC. Translation gives CAWSGGDGHEQFF.

The rearrangement links TRBV30 to TRBJ2-7, with 9 nucleotides matching TRBD2. The CDR3 is 14 amino acids. V shed 3 bases and J 6 bases; nucleotides not matched to a gene: 9. Germline V lookup: CDR1 GTSNPN, CDR2 SVGIG (reference sequence). Here the CDR3 reads CAWSNRGLASEQYF. In nucleotides, the CDR3 is TGTGCCTGGAGCAACCGGGGACTAGCCAGCGAGCAGTACTTC.

This clone was recorded a few times. The chain is built from TRBV15 and TRBJ2-7; TRBD1 matches 7 bases. The junction had 3 bases not matched to a gene; V was cut back by 0 bases and J by 4 bases. Germline V CDR1 and CDR2: LNHNV, YYDKDF (reference sequence). The CDR3 consists of 14 residues. The CDR3 DNA sequence: TGTGCCACCAGCAGAGATTTACAGGGGTACGAGCAGTACTTC. Amino acid sequence: CATSRDLQGYEQYF.

The CDR3 bases are TGTGCCAGCAGCTTAGCTGTGGGACAGGGTTATAATTCACCCCTCCACTTT. Its protein is CASSLAVGQGYNSPLHF. The genes are TRBV13 and TRBJ1-6, with 9 nucleotides matching TRBD1. The CDR3 extends over 17 amino acids. Per germline, CDR1 PRHDT and CDR2 FYEKMQ (reference sequence). The V segment lost 1 base and the J segment 4 bases; nucleotides outside the gene matches: 5.

This clone was observed a few times. The gene calls are TRBV7-9 and TRBJ1-2; D gene ambiguous. This CDR3 comprises 15 residues. V was trimmed by 4 bases and J by 6 bases, leaving 18 bases between them. CDR1 is SEHNR, CDR2 FQNEAQ, per germline (reference sequence). CDR3 region: CASSWAISENDGYTF. The CDR3 DNA is TGTGCCAGCAGCTGGGCCATATCGGAGAACGATGGCTACACCTTC.

J is TRBJ2-1 and V is TRBV7-2; 7 nucleotides align to TRBD2. Germline lookup yields CDR1 SGHTA and CDR2 FQGNSA. The CDR3 is 14 residues long. V shed 0 bases, J shed 8 bases, and the junction held 4 bases outside the gene matches. CDR3 bases: TGTGCCAGCAGCTTAGCGGGAGGGGACCATGAGCAGTTCTTC. It codes for CASSLAGGDHEQFF. Combining the CDR3 with reference TRBV7-2 and TRBJ2-1 gives the whole variable domain GAGVSQSPSNKVTEKGKDVELRCDPISGHTALYWYRQSLGQGLEFLIYFQGNSAPDKSGLPSDRFSAERTGGSVSTLTIQRTQQEDSAVYLCASSLAGGDHEQFFGPGTRLTVL.

This chain connects TRBV6-1 to TRBJ1-1, with D possibly TRBD1 on 6 matching bases. The CDR3 totals 14 residues. Trimming removed 6 bases at V and 8 bases at J, with 19 bases between. CDR1 is MNHNS, CDR2 SASEGT, per germline. This chain's CDR3 is CASRVPGHGTEAFF. The CDR3 DNA follows: TGTGCCAGCAGAGTTCCGGGACATGGAACCGAAGCTTTCTTT.

The chain links TRBV19 to TRBJ1-5; 9 bases agree with TRBD1. Trimming took 6 bases from V and 6 from J; bases not matched to a gene: 9. The CDR3 is made up of 15 amino acids. Per germline, CDR1 LNHDA and CDR2 SQIVND (reference sequence). CDR3 protein: CASRRDREAFQPQHF. CDR3 DNA: TGTGCCAGTAGAAGGGACAGGGAGGCTTTTCAGCCCCAGCATTTT. Complete variable domain (other parts from reference TRBV19 and TRBJ1-5): DGGITQSPKYLFRKEGQNVTLSCEQNLNHDAMYWYRQDPGQGLRLIYYSQIVNDFQKGDIAEGYSVSREKKESFPLTVTSAQKNPTAFYLCASRRDREAFQPQHFGDGTRLSIL.

The genes are TRBV6-5 and TRBJ1-5; the match to TRBD1 covers 9 bases. This CDR3 contains 16 residues. With 2 bases clipped from V and 5 bases from J, the junction kept 7 bases outside the gene matches. Germline CDR1 MNHEY, CDR2 SVGAGI. The CDR3 is CASSYTGTGRDQPQHF. The CDR3 DNA is TGTGCCAGCAGTTACACCGGGACAGGGAGGGATCAGCCCCAGCATTTT.

The chain carries TRBV7-2 and TRBJ2-6, with a tentative D call TRBD2 (6 bases). Between the trimmed V and J ends, which lost 1 base and 0 bases, there was a span of 10 bases. The CDR3 has 17 residues. CDR1 and CDR2 (germline): SGHTA, FQGNSA. The CDR3 here is CASSLVGLISGANVLTF. The CDR3, as DNA: TGTGCCAGCAGCTTAGTGGGACTCATCTCTGGGGCCAACGTCCTGACTTTC.

The chain recombines TRBV7-2 with TRBJ2-5; D is perhaps TRBD2 (6 bases). The CDR3 consists of 16 residues. Looked up from germline, CDR1 is SGHTA and CDR2 is FQGNSA. V was trimmed by 2 bases and J by 5 bases, leaving 18 bases between them. CDR3 protein: CASSLPRLGGEETQYF. The CDR3 bases are TGTGCCAGCAGCTTACCACGGTTGGGGGGAGAGGAGACCCAGTACTTC.

In DNA, the CDR3 is TGTGCCAGCAGCCCAGGGGCTAACTATGGCTACACCTTC. Translating gives CASSPGANYGYTF. The rearrangement joins TRBV7-2 to TRBJ1-2; maybe TRBD1 (6 bases). Germline V gives CDR1 SGHTA, CDR2 FQGNSA. V was trimmed by 5 bases and J by 0 bases, leaving 7 bases between them. The CDR3 consists of 13 residues.

This chain links TRBV5-1 with TRBJ1-4; a possible D gene is TRBD1 (6 bases). Germline CDR1 and CDR2: SGHRS and YFSETQ. V lost 0 bases and J 3 bases, leaving 18 bases between the germline ends. This CDR3 is 18 amino acids long. The CDR3, as DNA: TGCGCCAGCAGCTTGGGTACAGGGTCCGTCGTAGCTAATGAAAAACTGTTTTTT. Its protein is CASSLGTGSVVANEKLFF.

The chain uses TRBV5-1 and TRBJ2-5, with no clear D. Germline lookup yields CDR1 SGHRS and CDR2 YFSETQ. The CDR3 length is 12 residues. V was pared by 0 bases and J by 3 bases, with 3 bases between. For the CDR3, the DNA is TGCGCCAGCAGCTTGGAGAAAGAGACCCAGTACTTC. Its protein product is CASSLEKETQYF.

V is TRBV2 and J is TRBJ2-1; the match to TRBD2 covers 12 bases. V lost 2 bases, J lost 8 bases, and 7 bases stayed unmatched. The CDR3 is 16 amino acids. Germline assignment: CDR1 SNHLY and CDR2 FYNNEI. The CDR3 sequence: CASSEWTSGIGDEQFF. CDR3 coding DNA: TGTGCCAGCAGTGAATGGACTAGCGGGATCGGGGATGAGCAGTTCTTC.

The chain employs TRBV7-6 and TRBJ1-6; 8 bases are shared with TRBD1. This CDR3 comprises 16 residues. CDR1 and CDR2 from the germline V gene are SGHVS and FNYEAQ. The V segment lost 5 bases and the J segment 10 bases; nucleotides outside the gene matches: 13. The CDR3 DNA follows: TGTGCCAGCAGCACCGGAAGACAGGGGACGGGGTCACCCCTCCACTTT. Amino acids: CASSTGRQGTGSPLHF.

The V call is TRBV10-3, the J call TRBJ2-5; weak D call: TRBD1 (5 bases). This CDR3 is 17 amino acids long. Trimming removed 6 bases from V and 2 bases from J, with 22 bases in between. CDR1 and CDR2 from the germline V gene are ENHRY and SYGVKD. The DNA of the CDR3 is TGTGCCATCAGCAGCCAAAGAACAGGACGAAGGCAAGAGACCCAGTACTTC. Encoded protein: CAISSQRTGRRQETQYF.